The sequence of this T cell receptor beta chain was determined in a study of blood T cell repertoires in COVID-19. The method was immunoSEQ multiplex PCR; TCRdb's version includes in-frame clones alone and lacks a portion of them. The sample has around 310,000 clones, roughly 89% seen once. Enrolled through a virtual design, the participants were between about 18 and 100 years of age and came from about two dozen US areas. Cohort allocation depended upon clinical history that participants reported. Before being deemed recovered, Cohort 3 donors had two negative PCRs, clearance, or symptom resolution. V lost 4 bases and J lost 6, with 15 bases in between. The germline V gene has CDR1 LGHDT and CDR2 YNNKEL (reference sequence). The CDR3 has 15 amino acids.

The sample consisted of PBMCs or T cells enriched from blood (not recorded which). The chain recombines TRBV3-1 (or the pseudogene TRBV3-2) with TRBJ2-2; D may be TRBD2 (5 bases). The origin of this receptor is a woman under 40 who had recovered from COVID-19. The CDR3 nucleotides are TGTGCCAGCAGCCTCCCGGGGAGTTTCGCCGGGGAGCTGTTTTTT. It is translated as CASSLPGSFAGELFF.